This T cell receptor (beta chain) was profiled in a study of technical replicates of blood from a few donors. TCRdb keeps only in-frame clones here, not all; method: immunoSEQ multiplex PCR. The table has under 100,000 clones, around 95% seen once. The junction had 5 bases not matched to a gene; V was cut back by 3 bases and J by 3 bases. The CDR3 totals 15 residues. CDR1 and CDR2 (germline): LGHNA, YSLEER. This receptor was taken from a human donor in good health. Sequencing input: T cells isolated from PBMCs. The rearrangement joins TRBV4-3 to TRBJ2-7; TRBD1 matches 10 bases. The CDR3 spells CASSHSDRGDYEQYF. The CDR3 nucleotides are TGCGCCAGCAGCCACTCGGACAGGGGGGACTACGAGCAGTACTTC.